This T cell receptor (beta chain) stems from a study of blood T cells in healthy people across ages. Study findings and constraints: CMV status of donors was not determined, possibly confounding expanded clonotype changes.

The CDR3 spans 14 residues. V lost 0 bases to trimming and J lost 10 bases, with 13 bases between them. Germline CDR1 is LGHNA and CDR2 is YSLEER. This clonotype has a handful of counts. Antigen: not known. With each sample, at least 5 micrograms of total RNA were extracted. The use of a sample-barcoded 5' primer and a J-beta primer mix characterized a second PCR of about 7 to 12 cycles. TCRdb re-derived calls from the 5' RACE reads in MiXCR, one entry per CDR3 protein. The sample includes more than 900,000 distinct CDR3 sequences, about 23% seen only once; the top ten take 0.65% to 0.75%. These data are also associated with another study on T cells of mothers and their children. That work states: Whatever RNA was extracted went entirely into cDNA synthesis, at about 1.4 ug per 15 ul.

This receptor was identified in a girl aged 2-10 years in good health. The V gene is TRBV4-3, the J gene TRBJ2-1; D unclear. The material sequenced was blood. CDR3 sequence (DNA): TGCGCCAGCAGCCAAGATTATTTCTGGGGAGAGCAGTTCTTC. As protein: CASSQDYFWGEQFF.